This TCR beta chain was identified during a study of blood T cell repertoires in COVID-19. Looking at the study overall: Some COVID-19 samples were acute and others convalescent; all came from the United States, Italy and Spain.

The data were produced by immunoSEQ multiplex PCR, yet TCRdb's version contains in-frame clones alone and is incomplete. The sample records under 350,000 clones, around 84% being singletons. Participants were aged roughly 18 to 89 years from 24 US areas. The germline CDR1 and CDR2 sequences are SNHLY and FYNNEI. This CDR3 region has 12 residues. Trimming shortened V by 7 bases and J by 8 bases, and 14 bases separated the two germline ends. The source is a man aged 25-40 years who had recovered from COVID-19. The sequenced sample consisted of PBMCs or T cells enriched from blood (not recorded which). The chain links TRBV2 to TRBJ1-2; D possibly corresponds to TRBD1 (5 bases). Here the CDR3 reads CASIQRGLGYTF. The CDR3 region has the DNA TGTGCCAGCATCCAGCGGGGGTTAGGCTACACCTTC. Full variable domain (missing parts from reference TRBV2 and TRBJ1-2): EPEVTQTPSHQVTQMGQEVILRCVPISNHLYFYWYRQILGQKVEFLVSFYNNEISEKSEIFDDQFSVERPDGSNFTLKIRSTKLEDSAMYFCASIQRGLGYTFGSGTRLTVV.